The 13 T cell receptor beta chains in this list originate from one sample, sequenced in a study of T cell responses to AZD1222 COVID-19 vaccine. Profiled with immunoSEQ multiplex PCR; TCRdb holds only in-frame clones, not every one. The sample consists of tens of thousands of clones, 80% of them appearing once. The material was peripheral blood, obtained on day 0 of AZD1222 vaccination. Receptors were obtained from an adult in good health.

The rearrangement joins TRBV28 to TRBJ2-5; D is ambiguous. Trimming shortened V by 5 bases and J by 4 bases, and 11 bases separated the two germline ends. The CDR3 totals 13 residues. Germline V CDR1 and CDR2: MDHEN, SYDVKM. The CDR3 DNA reads as TGTGCCAGCAGTCCTAGGAATTCAGAGACCCAGTACTTC. This codes for CASSPRNSETQYF.

The rearrangement joins TRBV19 to TRBJ2-5; D is ambiguous. CDR3 length: 14 residues. Germline CDR1 is LNHDA and CDR2 is SQIVND (reference sequence). Trimming took 0 bases from V and 0 from J, leaving 5 bases between them. For the CDR3, the DNA is TGTGCCAGTAGTATAGACCCAGACCAAGAGACCCAGTACTTC. It encodes CASSIDPDQETQYF.

The V gene is TRBV11-2, the J gene TRBJ1-2; D is uncertain. The CDR3 extends over 12 amino acids. Germline V CDR1 and CDR2: SGHAT, FQNNGV. The V gene lost 3 bases and the J gene lost 2 bases, with 4 bases spanning the gap. CDR3 bases: TGTGCCAGCAGCTTTAGGAACTATGGCTACACCTTC. Translation gives CASSFRNYGYTF.

The chain carries TRBV11-2 and TRBJ1-1; weak D call: TRBD1 (5 bases). CDR1 and CDR2 (germline): SGHAT, FQNNGV. The germline V and J ends were trimmed by 5 bases and 8 bases, with 18 bases remaining between them. The CDR3 totals 14 residues. This CDR3 is CASSLNGGILEAFF. CDR3 in DNA: TGTGCCAGCAGCCTGAACGGGGGAATTCTCGAAGCTTTCTTT.

V and J are TRBV30 and TRBJ2-2; D not resolved. V was clipped by 0 bases and J by 3 bases, with 8 bases between them. The germline CDR1 and CDR2 sequences are GTSNPN and SVGIG (reference sequence). This CDR3 region has 14 residues. The CDR3 region is CAWSVLTYTGELFF. As DNA, the CDR3 is TGTGCCTGGAGTGTACTAACCTACACCGGGGAGCTGTTTTTT.

The J gene is TRBJ2-5, the V gene TRBV5-1; D possibly corresponds to TRBD1 (5 bases). The CDR3 is 16 amino acids. V shed 0 bases and J shed 4 bases, with 16 bases lying between them. Germline V gives CDR1 SGHRS, CDR2 YFSETQ. CDR3 amino acids: CASSLGGSGPRETQYF. Written as DNA, the CDR3 is TGCGCCAGCAGCTTGGGGGGCTCAGGACCTCGAGAGACCCAGTACTTC. Drawing the rest from reference TRBV5-1 and TRBJ2-5, the complete variable domain is KAGVTQTPRYLIKTRGQQVTLSCSPISGHRSVSWYQQTPGQGLQFLFEYFSETQRNKGNFPGRFSGRQFSNSRSEMNVSTLELGDSALYLCASSLGGSGPRETQYFGPGTRLLVL.

This clone has a single count. The chain employs TRBV5-5 and TRBJ1-3, with 9 nucleotides matching TRBD1. From germline, CDR1 is SGHKS and CDR2 YYEKEE (reference sequence). The CDR3 loop spans 14 amino acids. Germline trimming cut 4 bases from V and 1 base from J; bases unmatched to any gene: 0. The CDR3 protein is CASSGTGSGNTIYF. The DNA for the CDR3 is TGTGCCAGCAGCGGGACAGGGTCTGGAAACACCATATATTTT.

The chain employs TRBV7-2 and TRBJ1-4, with TRBD1 matching over 7 bases. The CDR3 loop spans 15 amino acids. In germline, CDR1 is SGHTA, CDR2 FQGNSA. The trim removed 3 bases at V and 7 bases at J, leaving 8 bases unmatched. The CDR3 bases are TGTGCCAGCAGCTTGCTCGGAGGGGGCTCTGAAAAACTGTTTTTT. Its protein is CASSLLGGGSEKLFF.

The V gene is TRBV7-3, the J gene TRBJ2-1; D gene unclear. The germline gives CDR1 SGHTA, CDR2 FQGTGA. V gave up 2 bases and J gave up 5 bases, with 7 bases separating them. This CDR3 contains 13 residues. The CDR3 DNA reads TGTGCCAGCAGCTTATCAGCTAACAATGAGCAGTTCTTC. Translation: CASSLSANNEQFF.

The V call is TRBV28, the J call TRBJ2-7, with D perhaps being TRBD1 or TRBD2 (5 bases each). The CDR3 is 13 residues long. Per the germline V gene, CDR1 is MDHEN and CDR2 is SYDVKM. Trimming removed 1 base at V and 2 bases at J, with 6 bases between. This CDR3 is CASSLLGPYEQYF. CDR3 DNA sequence: TGTGCCAGCAGTTTATTGGGACCCTACGAGCAGTACTTC.

The rearrangement joins TRBV27 to TRBJ2-7; 8 positions match TRBD1. After removal of 5 bases from V and 6 bases from J, the junction contained 3 bases not matched to a gene. The CDR3 extends over 12 amino acids. The germline V gene encodes CDR1 MNHEY and CDR2 SMNVEV (reference sequence). The CDR3 here is CASSSTGGEQYF. For the CDR3, the DNA is TGTGCCAGCAGTAGCACAGGGGGCGAGCAGTACTTC.

The chain is built from TRBV28 and TRBJ2-7; 8 positions match TRBD1. The CDR3 sequence is 15 residues long. Germline V gene data show CDR1 as MDHEN and CDR2 as SYDVKM. V lost 3 bases, J lost 0 bases, and 4 bases stayed unmatched. The CDR3 bases are TGTGCCAGCAGTTTGACAGGGGTTCGCTCCTACGAGCAGTACTTC. Translated, it gives CASSLTGVRSYEQYF.

Here the CDR3 reads CASSPRTDGAHEKLFF. The CDR3 nucleotides are TGTGCCAGTAGCCCTAGGACGGACGGGGCCCATGAAAAACTGTTTTTT. This chain links TRBV19 with TRBJ1-4, with a tentative D call TRBD1 (5 bases). Trimming stripped 6 bases from V and 6 bases from J, with 20 bases between. CDR1 and CDR2 from the germline V gene are LNHDA and SQIVND (reference sequence). The CDR3 covers 16 residues. Based on the CDR3 plus reference TRBV19 and TRBJ1-4, the full variable domain is DGGITQSPKYLFRKEGQNVTLSCEQNLNHDAMYWYRQDPGQGLRLIYYSQIVNDFQKGDIAEGYSVSREKKESFPLTVTSAQKNPTAFYLCASSPRTDGAHEKLFFGSGTQLSVL.